This entry is about one TCR beta chain. The record originates from a study of blood T cell repertoires in COVID-19. TCRdb's copy holds only in-frame clones and misses some; the assay was immunoSEQ multiplex PCR. The sample records more than 200,000 clones, approximately 86% being singletons. The CDR3 is 13 amino acids. CDR1 and CDR2 (germline): SGHTA, FQGNSA. Trimming removed 2 bases from V and 12 bases from J, with 13 bases in between. This receptor was taken from a man aged 80 or over with acute or convalescent COVID-19. Sequencing input: peripheral blood. This chain joins TRBV7-2 and TRBJ1-4; no reliable D call. In DNA, the CDR3 is TGTGCCAGCAGCTTACAACCGGGAGATGAACTGTTTTTT. It is translated as CASSLQPGDELFF.